The 15 T cell receptor beta chains presented below share a single source sample, sequenced in a study of T-cell reconstitution after alpha-beta-depleted transplantation in children. A TCRbeta library incorporating unique molecular identifiers was prepared. TCRdb independently ran MiXCR on the PCR reads; one entry per CDR3 protein. The sample records around 600,000 distinct CDR3 sequences, over 15% being singletons. Sequencing used PBMCs from the stem cell graft donor, obtained from the stem cell graft. The receptors were sampled from a human donor who donated a stem cell graft to a child with acute myeloid leukemia.

The chain recombines TRBV5-6 with TRBJ2-3; no definite D call. Germline V gene lookup returns CDR1 SGHDT and CDR2 YYEEEE. The CDR3 is 19 residues long. V was cut by 0 bases and J by 5 bases, with 25 bases left in between. CDR3 in amino acids: CASSLGLGNKVGTKDTQYF. Here the CDR3 DNA reads TGTGCCAGCAGCTTGGGACTTGGGAACAAGGTCGGTACAAAAGATACGCAGTATTTT.

This clonotype was counted at least ten times. The gene calls are TRBV20-1 and TRBJ2-7; 7 bases are shared with TRBD2. Germline assignment: CDR1 DFQATT and CDR2 SNEGSKA (reference sequence). V shed 1 base and J 3 bases; nucleotides not matched to a gene: 6. The CDR3 runs to 14 residues. This chain's CDR3 is CSARGTGLDYEQYF. CDR3 nucleotides: TGCAGTGCTAGAGGCACCGGACTAGACTACGAGCAGTACTTC.

J is TRBJ2-5 and V is TRBV5-1; D gene ambiguous. Trimming stripped 0 bases from V and 5 bases from J, with 14 bases between. The germline V gene encodes CDR1 SGHRS and CDR2 YFSETQ. CDR3 size: 15 residues. CDR3 protein: CASSLVASGAETQYF. The CDR3 nucleotides read TGCGCCAGCAGCTTGGTGGCTAGTGGTGCGGAGACCCAGTACTTC. The full variable domain, in which reference TRBV5-1 and TRBJ2-5 provide the parts outside the CDR3, is KAGVTQTPRYLIKTRGQQVTLSCSPISGHRSVSWYQQTPGQGLQFLFEYFSETQRNKGNFPGRFSGRQFSNSRSEMNVSTLELGDSALYLCASSLVASGAETQYFGPGTRLLVL.

There are many counts of this clonotype. The rearrangement links TRBV5-1 to TRBJ2-1; 7 bases align to TRBD2. The J segment lost 9 bases and the V segment lost 2 bases, leaving 11 bases of the junction unmatched. Germline-derived CDR1 and CDR2 are SGHRS and YFSETQ. The CDR3 contains 15 residues. In DNA form, the CDR3 reads TGCGCCAGCAGCTTAACTCCGACTAGCTGGAGTGAGCAGTTCTTC. It is translated as CASSLTPTSWSEQFF.

This chain uses TRBV30 with TRBJ1-1; 12 bases fit TRBD1. CDR1 and CDR2 (germline): GTSNPN, SVGIG (reference sequence). V shed 2 bases, J shed 11 bases, and the junction held 6 bases outside the gene matches. This CDR3 has 13 amino acids. In nucleotides, the CDR3 is TGTGCCTGGAGTCCCGGGACAGGGGGCACGGCTTTCTTT. Protein sequence: CAWSPGTGGTAFF.

The sample holds a few counts of this clonotype. The J gene is TRBJ2-3, the V gene TRBV18; perhaps TRBD1 as D (6 bases). There are 11 residues in the CDR3. Germline CDR1 KGHSH, CDR2 LQKENI. Trimming pared 9 bases from V and 5 bases from J, leaving 9 bases between. Written as DNA, the CDR3 is TGTGCCAGTTTCAGGGGAGATACGCAGTATTTT. As protein: CASFRGDTQYF.

This clonotype was detected a few times. The chain employs TRBV27 and TRBJ2-7, with D tentatively TRBD1 (6 bases). CDR1 and CDR2 from the germline V gene are MNHEY and SMNVEV (reference sequence). The CDR3 runs to 14 residues. Trimming cost V 1 base and J 7 bases, with 14 bases left between them. The CDR3 is CASSLLGPRGEQYF. In DNA, the CDR3 is TGTGCCAGCAGTTTATTAGGCCCCAGGGGTGAGCAGTACTTC.

The table lists this clonotype with a few counts. The CDR3 sequence is CASSMATQGNIQYF. In nucleotides, the CDR3 is TGTGCCAGTAGTATGGCCACCCAAGGGAACATTCAGTACTTC. The chain has TRBV19 and TRBJ2-4; no firm D call. Germline V CDR1 and CDR2: LNHDA, SQIVND (reference sequence). The CDR3 consists of 14 residues. V was pared by 3 bases and J by 7 bases, with 13 bases between.

The V and J genes are TRBV15 and TRBJ2-4; TRBD2 agrees at 13 bases. V dropped 1 base and J dropped 0; count of bases not matched to a gene: 6. The germline gives CDR1 LNHNV, CDR2 YYDKDF (reference sequence). There are 19 residues in the CDR3. CDR3 in amino acids: CATSRALAGGGLAKNIQYF. As DNA, the CDR3 is TGTGCCACCAGCAGAGCACTAGCGGGGGGGGGACTAGCCAAAAACATTCAGTACTTC.

The chain employs TRBV24-1 and TRBJ2-1; TRBD1 matches at 8 bases. This CDR3 contains 18 residues. Germline CDR1 and CDR2: KGHDR and SFDVKD. J was trimmed by 7 bases and V by 1 base; bases with no gene match: 14. This chain's CDR3 is CATSDFPSDRGIRNEQFF. In nucleotides, the CDR3 is TGTGCCACCAGTGATTTCCCTTCCGACAGGGGAATTCGGAATGAGCAGTTCTTC.

This clonotype was recorded at least ten times. The chain carries TRBV7-2 and TRBJ1-1, with D unclear. This CDR3 has 13 amino acids. The V end lost 6 bases, the J end lost 5 bases, and 13 bases lay between the germline ends. Germline CDR1 and CDR2: SGHTA and FQGNSA. The CDR3, as DNA: TGTGCCAGCAGACTCGAAGTAGGAACTGAAGCTTTCTTT. Translated, it gives CASRLEVGTEAFF.

This clonotype has ten or more counts. This chain joins TRBV12-3 or TRBV12-4 and TRBJ1-1; D is ambiguous. This CDR3 has 14 amino acids. V lost 8 bases to trimming and J lost 3 bases, with 16 bases between them. The CDR3 sequence: CASHTELGYTEAFF. CDR3 sequence (DNA): TGTGCCAGCCACACGGAACTGGGCTACACTGAAGCTTTCTTT.

Many counts were recorded for this clonotype. The chain recombines TRBV10-1 with TRBJ2-5; 13 bases map to TRBD2. Germline CDR1 WNHNN, CDR2 SYGVQD (reference sequence). The CDR3 is made up of 14 amino acids. V shed 9 bases, J shed 2 bases, and the junction held 3 bases outside the gene matches. For the CDR3, the DNA is TGCGCCAGGGGGACTAGCGGGGAGCAAGAGACCCAGTACTTC. This gives the protein CARGTSGEQETQYF.

This clonotype occurred many times. The chain employs TRBV9 and TRBJ1-6; 12 positions agree with TRBD1. This CDR3 is built from 15 residues. J was trimmed by 13 bases and V by 4 bases; bases with no gene match: 9. CDR1 SGDLS and CDR2 YYNGEE come from the germline V gene. CDR3 loop: CASSSSGTGGTPLHF. The CDR3, as DNA: TGTGCCAGCAGCTCCTCGGGGACAGGGGGCACCCCCCTCCACTTT.

Ten or more counts support this clonotype. The chain links TRBV20-1 to TRBJ2-5, with 9 bases identical to TRBD2. Germline CDR1 DFQATT, CDR2 SNEGSKA (reference sequence). The CDR3 loop spans 16 amino acids. With 3 bases clipped from V and 3 bases from J, the junction kept 11 bases outside the gene matches. The CDR3 spells CSASSPSGASKETQYF. The DNA for the CDR3 is TGCAGTGCTAGCAGCCCTAGCGGGGCTTCGAAAGAGACCCAGTACTTC.